This T cell receptor beta chain was recorded in a study of beta chain features in type 1 diabetes. Study-wide context: Sorted cell examination encompassed approximately 98,000,000 cells across all samples.

V lost 2 bases and J 6 bases, leaving 2 bases between the germline ends. From germline, CDR1 is SGHRS and CDR2 YFSETQ. The CDR3 sequence is 11 residues long. In its sample, this clone was seen a few times. Its antigen is as yet unknown. General study results and limits: For Type 1 diabetes patients, all four CD4+ subsets carried TCRB CDR3s that were moderately but significantly shorter. Individuals with type 1 diabetes displayed fewer insertions and more deletions at VDJ junctions.

Investigators reverse transcribed all isolated RNA, so they sequenced expressed TCRB transcripts. TCRdb's copy holds only in-frame clones and misses some; the assay was immunoSEQ multiplex PCR. The sample lists about 280,000 clones, 15% occurring once. The sequencing input was naive CD4+ T cells from blood. This TCR was recovered from a man between 18 and 35 years old with type 1 diabetes. V and J are TRBV5-1 and TRBJ2-2; D is uncertain. Here the CDR3 reads CASSFSGELFF. In DNA, the CDR3 is TGCGCCAGCAGCTTCTCCGGGGAGCTGTTTTTT.